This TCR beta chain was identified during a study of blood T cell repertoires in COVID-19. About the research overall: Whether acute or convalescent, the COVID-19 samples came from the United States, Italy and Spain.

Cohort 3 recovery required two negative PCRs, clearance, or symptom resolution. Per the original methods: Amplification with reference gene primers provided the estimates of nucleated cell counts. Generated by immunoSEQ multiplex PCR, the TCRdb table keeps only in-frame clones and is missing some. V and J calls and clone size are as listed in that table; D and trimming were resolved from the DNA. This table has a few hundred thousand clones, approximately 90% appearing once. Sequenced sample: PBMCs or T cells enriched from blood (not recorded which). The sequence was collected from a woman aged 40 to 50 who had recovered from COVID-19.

The CDR3 sequence is CASSLRSRTGDEKLFF. The CDR3 nucleotides read TGTGCCAGCAGCTTAAGATCGCGGACAGGGGATGAAAAACTGTTTTTT. The chain links TRBV11-3 to TRBJ1-4; 9 nucleotides line up with TRBD1. With 2 bases clipped from V and 6 bases from J, the junction kept 7 bases outside the gene matches. This CDR3 is 16 amino acids long. Looked up from germline, CDR1 is SGHNT and CDR2 is YENEEA.